The next 3 T cell receptor beta chains were all read from a single sample in a study of blood T cell repertoires in COVID-19 (dated by TCRdb to the early 2020s). Libraries came from the immunoSEQ multiplex PCR assay. This is the immuneACCESS table as TCRdb keeps it, with only in-frame sequences that have V and J called. A part of the clones is gone; compared with another copy, unresolved V genes explain less than half, and the rest is unexplained. For this sample there are approximately 310,000 clones; approximately 85% appear just once. The ten largest clones take up roughly 2% of the sample. The sequenced material came from PBMCs or T cells enriched from blood (not recorded which). The receptors stem from a man aged 25-45 years who had recovered from COVID-19.

Details on this clone: At one end the junction does not follow the germline gene, possibly because of a read error. The chain has TRBV6-5 and TRBJ1-1; TRBD1 agrees at 7 bases. Germline V gene lookup returns CDR1 MNHEY and CDR2 SVGAGI. The CDR3 has 14 residues. CDR3 sequence reads: CASIYRDRYTEAFF. The CDR3 bases are TGTGCCAGCATTTACCGGGACAGATACACTGAAGCTTTCTTT.

The CDR3 DNA reads TGTGCCAGCAGTTTAGTTGAGGGCGACCAGTACTTC. Residues: CASSLVEGDQYF. This chain uses TRBV12-3 or TRBV12-4 with TRBJ2-5, with D possibly matching TRBD2 (5 bases). This CDR3 has 12 residues. V was clipped by 1 base and J by 10 bases, with 10 bases between them.

The CDR3 region is CASSLGTGNQETQYF. The DNA for the CDR3 is TGCGCCAGCAGCTTGGGGACAGGCAACCAAGAGACCCAGTACTTC. The chain links TRBV5-1 to TRBJ2-5; 7 nucleotides agree with TRBD1. Germline trimming cut 0 bases from V and 0 bases from J; bases unmatched to any gene: 2. CDR3 length equals 15 residues. From germline, CDR1 is SGHRS and CDR2 YFSETQ.